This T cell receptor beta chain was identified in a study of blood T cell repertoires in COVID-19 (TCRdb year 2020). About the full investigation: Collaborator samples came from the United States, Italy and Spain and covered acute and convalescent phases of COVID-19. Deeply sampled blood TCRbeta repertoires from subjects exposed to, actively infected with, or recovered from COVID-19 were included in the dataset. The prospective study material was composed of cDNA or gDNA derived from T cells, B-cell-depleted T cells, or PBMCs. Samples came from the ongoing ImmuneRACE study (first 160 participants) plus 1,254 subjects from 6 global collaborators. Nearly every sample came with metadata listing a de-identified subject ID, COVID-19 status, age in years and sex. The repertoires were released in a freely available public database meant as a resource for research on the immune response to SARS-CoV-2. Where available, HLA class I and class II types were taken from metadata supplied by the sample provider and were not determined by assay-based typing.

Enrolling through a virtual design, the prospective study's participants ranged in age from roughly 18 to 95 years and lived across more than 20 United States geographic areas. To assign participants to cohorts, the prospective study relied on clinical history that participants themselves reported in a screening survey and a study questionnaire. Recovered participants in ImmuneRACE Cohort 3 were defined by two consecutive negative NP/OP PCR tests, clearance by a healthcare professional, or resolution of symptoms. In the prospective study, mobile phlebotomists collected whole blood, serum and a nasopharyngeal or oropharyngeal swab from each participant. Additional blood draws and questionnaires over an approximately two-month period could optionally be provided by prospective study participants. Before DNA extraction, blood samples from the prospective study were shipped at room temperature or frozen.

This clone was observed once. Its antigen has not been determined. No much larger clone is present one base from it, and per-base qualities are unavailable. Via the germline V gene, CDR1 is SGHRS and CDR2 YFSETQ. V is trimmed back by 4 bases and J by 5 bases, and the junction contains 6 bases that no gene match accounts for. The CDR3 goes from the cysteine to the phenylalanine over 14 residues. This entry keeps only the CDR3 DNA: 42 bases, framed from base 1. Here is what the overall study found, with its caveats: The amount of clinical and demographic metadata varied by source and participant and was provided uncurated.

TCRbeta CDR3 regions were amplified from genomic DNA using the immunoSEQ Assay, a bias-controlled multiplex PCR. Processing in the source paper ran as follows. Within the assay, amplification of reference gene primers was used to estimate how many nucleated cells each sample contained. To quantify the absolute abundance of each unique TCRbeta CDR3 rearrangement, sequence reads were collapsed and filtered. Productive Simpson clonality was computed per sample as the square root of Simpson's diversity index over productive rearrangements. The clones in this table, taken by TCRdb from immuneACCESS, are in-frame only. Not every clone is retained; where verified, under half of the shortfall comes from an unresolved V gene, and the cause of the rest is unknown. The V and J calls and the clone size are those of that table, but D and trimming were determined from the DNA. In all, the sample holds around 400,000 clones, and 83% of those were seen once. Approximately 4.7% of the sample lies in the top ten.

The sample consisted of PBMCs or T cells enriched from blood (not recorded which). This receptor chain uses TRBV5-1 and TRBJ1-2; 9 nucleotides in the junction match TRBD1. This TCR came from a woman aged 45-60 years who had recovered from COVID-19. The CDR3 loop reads CASSPGTGSYGYTF. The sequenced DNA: TGCGCCAGCAGCCCCGGGACAGGGAGTTATGGCTACACCTTC.